The T cell receptor (beta chain) described here comes from a study of memory CD4+ T cells and cytomegalovirus serostatus. This clone appeared a single time. Produced via immunoSEQ multiplex PCR; TCRdb's table is partial and in-frame only. The profile shows tens of thousands of clones, 70% to 85% of them singletons. Trimming removed 2 bases at V and 5 bases at J, with 10 bases between. Per the germline V gene, CDR1 is SGHNT and CDR2 is YYREEE (reference sequence). The CDR3 spans 13 residues. Single viable CD3+CD4+CD8-CD45RO+ cells were sorted as the memory CD4+ T cells. This receptor was taken from an adult in good health and CMV-seropositive. The rearrangement uses TRBV5-4 and TRBJ1-2; no clear D gene. Input material: memory CD4+ T cells from blood. CDR3 nucleotides: TGTGCCAGCAGCTTCGCGACAACTTATGGCTACACCTTC. Its protein is CASSFATTYGYTF.